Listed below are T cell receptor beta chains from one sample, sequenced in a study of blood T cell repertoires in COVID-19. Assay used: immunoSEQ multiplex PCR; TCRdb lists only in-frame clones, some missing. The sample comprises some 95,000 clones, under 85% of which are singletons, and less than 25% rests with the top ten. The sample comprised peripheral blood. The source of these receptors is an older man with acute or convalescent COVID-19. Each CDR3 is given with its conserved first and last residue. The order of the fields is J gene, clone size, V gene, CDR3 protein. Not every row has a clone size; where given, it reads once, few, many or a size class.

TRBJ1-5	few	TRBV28	CASSLLRRGRAGNQPQHF
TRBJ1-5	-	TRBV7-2	CASSLAAGGFGPQHF
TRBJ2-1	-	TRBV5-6	CASSEPGLGGLGNEQFF
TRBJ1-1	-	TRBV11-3	CASSPTGGAREAFF
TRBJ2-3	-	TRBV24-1	CATSDPRSGSPDTQYF
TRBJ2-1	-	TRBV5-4	CASSLTGGTYNEQFF
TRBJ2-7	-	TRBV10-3	CAISSGSEYEQYF
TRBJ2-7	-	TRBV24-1	CATSDTVTSGREEQYF
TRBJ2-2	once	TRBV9	CASSVAGAGGTGELFF
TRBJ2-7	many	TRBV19	CASSIGTGDYEQYF
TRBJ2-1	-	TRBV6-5	CASSLQGSSYNEQFF
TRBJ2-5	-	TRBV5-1	CASSTGTGKETQYF
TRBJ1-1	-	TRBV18	CASAKTGQNTEAFF
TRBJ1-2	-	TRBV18	CASSPTREPLYGYTF
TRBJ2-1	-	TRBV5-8	CASSLVTTGSYEQFF
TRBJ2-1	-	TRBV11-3	CASSVGVMNEQFF
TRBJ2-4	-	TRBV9	CASSLGLAGGQGDIQYF
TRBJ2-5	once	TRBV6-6	CASSYSTGTETQYF
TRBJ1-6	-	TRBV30	CASTRTGLGSPLHF
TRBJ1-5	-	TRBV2	CASRLRTGEDQPQHF
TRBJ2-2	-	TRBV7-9	CASSLTGTANTGELFF
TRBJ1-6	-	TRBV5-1	CASSLEPGGPYNSPLHF
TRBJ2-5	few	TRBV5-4	CASSPGGETQYF
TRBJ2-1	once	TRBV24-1	CATSDSSGRAYNEQFF
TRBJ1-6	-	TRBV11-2	CASSSSRGGSPYNSPLHF
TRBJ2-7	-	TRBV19	CASSIGASGRAQYF
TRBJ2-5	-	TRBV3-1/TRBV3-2	CASSQDRLDRSSWRIETQYF